A single T cell receptor (beta chain) is shown here with its context. Germline lookup yields CDR1 SGHDT and CDR2 YYEEEE. J gave up 4 bases and V 5 bases, and 14 bases lay outside the gene matches. CDR3 length: 16 residues. The data were obtained in a study of tumor-infiltrating lymphocytes in localized non-small cell lung cancer. Overall study: Several tumor histologies, both smoking statuses, and some post-neoadjuvant chemotherapy samples were included.

Using immunoSEQ multiplex PCR, the repertoire was profiled, and TCRdb retains in-frame clones only, with some absent. The sample lists around 5,500 clones; about four fifths were seen once. This sequence was found in a human donor with non-small cell lung cancer. The sample taken for sequencing was lung tumor tissue. V usage is TRBV5-6 and J usage is TRBJ2-7; TRBD2 matches 8 bases. CDR3 sequence: CASSPTVAGWEYEQYF. The CDR3 region has the DNA TGTGCCAGCAGTCCCACCGTAGCGGGATGGGAATACGAGCAGTACTTC.